This TCR beta chain was found in a study of T cell changes during pregnancy in multiple sclerosis. Between the trimmed V and J ends, which lost 0 bases and 8 bases, there was a span of 13 bases. CDR3 length: 14 residues. Germline CDR1 and CDR2: LGHNA and YSLEER. The protocol was immunoSEQ multiplex PCR, while the TCRdb copy is restricted to in-frame clones and leaves out a portion. The repertoire consists of 33,000 or so clones, with around 91% occurring once and the leading ten covering 6% to 7.5%. The TCR was taken from a female donor with multiple sclerosis, enrolled in a pregnancy study. The rearrangement joins TRBV4-3 to TRBJ1-2; D not resolved. Specimen: CD8+ T cells from peripheral blood mononuclear cells, collected in the second trimester of pregnancy. CDR3 region: CASSQDRGLRGYTF. CDR3 nucleotide sequence: TGCGCCAGCAGCCAAGATCGAGGCCTTAGGGGCTACACCTTC.